Presented here are 11 T cell receptor beta chains from one specimen sequenced in a study of T cell responses to AZD1222 COVID-19 vaccine. Assay: immunoSEQ multiplex PCR; the TCRdb copy retains only in-frame clones and omits some. The profile covers 75,000 to 95,000 clones, with nearly 90% appearing a single time and roughly 21% taken by the ten largest. Sequencing used peripheral blood, obtained on day 0 of AZD1222 vaccination. The origin of the receptors is an adult in good health.

This clone has only one observation. This chain uses TRBV9 with TRBJ1-4, with D possibly matching TRBD1 (5 bases). The V end lost 3 bases, the J end lost 8 bases, and 14 bases lay between the germline ends. Germline V gene sequence: CDR1 SGDLS, CDR2 YYNGEE. The CDR3 totals 14 residues. The CDR3 protein is CASSAPGGSEKLFF. For the CDR3, the DNA is TGTGCCAGCAGCGCCCCGGGGGGTAGCGAAAAACTGTTTTTT. Supplemented by reference TRBV9 and TRBJ1-4, the full variable domain reads DSGVTQTPKHLITATGQRVTLRCSPRSGDLSVYWYQQSLDQGLQFLIQYYNGEERAKGNILERFSAQQFPDLHSELNLSSLELGDSALYFCASSAPGGSEKLFFGSGTQLSVL.

J is TRBJ2-1 and V is TRBV19; TRBD2 is a possible D gene (7 bases). The CDR3 extends over 17 amino acids. In germline, CDR1 is LNHDA, CDR2 SQIVND (reference sequence). Trimming removed 5 bases from V and 12 bases from J, with 29 bases in between. The CDR3 here is CASSWGSAGARPQGQFF. CDR3 bases: TGTGCCAGTAGTTGGGGTTCGGCGGGGGCCAGGCCTCAGGGGCAGTTCTTC.

The sample holds one count of this clone. This CDR3 is also generated by other DNA sequences in the sample. V gene TRBV7-9 combines with J gene TRBJ2-7; D ambiguous. Per germline, CDR1 SEHNR and CDR2 FQNEAQ (reference sequence). Trimming removed 3 bases at V and 4 bases at J, with 4 bases between. This CDR3 spans 11 amino acids. Here the CDR3 reads CASSLVYEQYF. The DNA of the CDR3 is TGTGCCAGCAGCTTGGTGTACGAGCAGTACTTC.

This chain connects TRBV4-1 to TRBJ1-1; 8 bases fit TRBD1. After removal of 1 base from V and 5 bases from J, the junction contained 12 bases not matched to a gene. Germline CDR1 and CDR2: MGHRA and YSYEKL. The CDR3 extends over 17 amino acids. The CDR3 sequence: CASSQVRPGQEITEAFF. The DNA of the CDR3 is TGCGCCAGCAGCCAAGTACGTCCGGGACAGGAGATTACTGAAGCTTTCTTT.

The chain carries TRBV9 and TRBJ2-1, with 7 bases fitting TRBD2. After removal of 0 bases from V and 2 bases from J, the junction contained 5 bases not matched to a gene. The V gene's germline CDR1 is SGDLS and CDR2 YYNGEE. The CDR3 spans 16 residues. Here the CDR3 reads CASSVVSSGAYNEQFF. CDR3 DNA: TGTGCCAGCAGCGTAGTGTCCAGCGGGGCCTACAATGAGCAGTTCTTC.

The chain employs TRBV6-5 and TRBJ2-7; a possible D gene is TRBD1 (6 bases). V was clipped by 6 bases and J by 1 base, with 13 bases between them. The germline V gene has CDR1 MNHEY and CDR2 SVGAGI. This CDR3 is 14 amino acids long. The CDR3 here is CASRADSGSYEQYF. For the CDR3, the DNA is TGTGCCAGCAGGGCGGACAGTGGATCCTACGAGCAGTACTTC.

This chain links TRBV11-2 with TRBJ1-2; 7 bases align to TRBD1. J gave up 8 bases and V 8 bases, and 17 bases lay outside the gene matches. The CDR3 has 15 residues. Germline V gives CDR1 SGHAT, CDR2 FQNNGV. CDR3 in DNA: TGTGCCAGCGGAGCTCAGGGGGATTGGGCGGAAGGCTACACCTTC. It codes for CASGAQGDWAEGYTF.

CDR3 DNA: TGTGCCAGCAGCACGGGCGGGGGGGATGGCTACACCTTC. Residues: CASSTGGGDGYTF. The V and J genes are TRBV5-5 and TRBJ1-2, with D possibly TRBD1 on 5 matching bases. V dropped 4 bases and J dropped 6 bases, with 13 bases sitting between them. Per germline, CDR1 SGHKS and CDR2 YYEKEE (reference sequence). This CDR3 contains 13 residues.

CDR3 sequence reads: CARPRCPGVISYEQYF. CDR3 coding DNA: TGTGCCCGCCCAAGGTGCCCGGGTGTCATCTCCTACGAGCAGTACTTC. This chain connects TRBV6-8 to TRBJ2-7, with unresolved D. The V end was cut by 11 bases, the J end by 0 bases, with 23 bases between. CDR1 and CDR2 (germline): MNHGY, SAAAGT. The CDR3 is made up of 16 amino acids.

V gene TRBV9 combines with J gene TRBJ2-2; D remains unclear. V lost 6 bases, J lost 6 bases, and 18 bases lay in between. Germline V lookup: CDR1 SGDLS, CDR2 YYNGEE. The CDR3 contains 15 residues. CDR3 protein: CASTPRDRTPGELFF. The CDR3 nucleotides read TGTGCCAGCACCCCTAGGGATCGAACACCCGGGGAGCTGTTTTTT. Looking up the rest from reference TRBV9 and TRBJ2-2 gives the full variable domain: DSGVTQTPKHLITATGQRVTLRCSPRSGDLSVYWYQQSLDQGLQFLIQYYNGEERAKGNILERFSAQQFPDLHSELNLSSLELGDSALYFCASTPRDRTPGELFFGEGSRLTVL.

The genes are TRBV6-4 and TRBJ2-7; 10 bases agree with TRBD2. Germline trimming cut 5 bases from V and 5 bases from J; bases unmatched to any gene: 9. The CDR3 has 15 amino acids. Germline CDR1 is MRHNA and CDR2 is SNTAGT. The CDR3 loop reads CASSSGTSEFHEQYF. The CDR3 nucleotides are TGTGCCAGCAGTTCCGGGACTAGCGAGTTCCACGAGCAGTACTTC.